The T cell receptor (beta chain) under discussion was sequenced for a study of identical twins. Germline CDR1 MDHEN, CDR2 SYDVKM. This CDR3 is 13 amino acids long. The germline V and J ends were trimmed by 7 bases and 4 bases, with 14 bases remaining between them. This clonotype was seen a handful of times. Its antigen is not known. TCRdb reprocessed the 5' RACE reads with MiXCR, giving one entry per CDR3 protein. The sample has around 1.7 million distinct CDR3 sequences, around a third seen once. All of the donors were Caucasians in good health. Study-level points and caveats: Insertions ran lower in abundant cord blood beta clonotypes, though not in memory repertoires. Invariant cells of the MAIT and iNKT types might have partly distorted the zero-insertion analyses.

The TCR was taken from a newborn girl in good health. The chain is built from TRBV28 and TRBJ2-7; either TRBD1 or TRBD2 may fit D (5 bases each). The sequencing input was cord blood. The CDR3 is CASTGTLLYEQYF. CDR3 bases: TGTGCCAGCACGGGGACGTTACTTTACGAGCAGTACTTC.